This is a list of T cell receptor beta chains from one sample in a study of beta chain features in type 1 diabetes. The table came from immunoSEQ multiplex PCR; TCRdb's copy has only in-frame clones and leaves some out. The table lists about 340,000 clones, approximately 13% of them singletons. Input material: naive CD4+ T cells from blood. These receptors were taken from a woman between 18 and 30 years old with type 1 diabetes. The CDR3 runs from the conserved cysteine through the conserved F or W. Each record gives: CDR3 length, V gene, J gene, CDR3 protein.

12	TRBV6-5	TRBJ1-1	CASSRVNTEAFF
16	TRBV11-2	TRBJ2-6	CASSSPTGSGANVLTF
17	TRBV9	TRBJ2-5	CASSPGTSGRAQETQYF
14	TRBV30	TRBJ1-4	CAWSTGVEWEKLFF
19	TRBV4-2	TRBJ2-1	CASSLEGDGLASSYNEQFF
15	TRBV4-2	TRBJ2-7	CASSQAGTTPYEQYF
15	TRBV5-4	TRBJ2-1	CASSFGTSGYNEQFF
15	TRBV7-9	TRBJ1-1	CASSRPGGLNTEAFF
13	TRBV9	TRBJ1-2	CASSVSSNYGYTF
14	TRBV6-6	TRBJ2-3	CASSWAGGTDTQYF
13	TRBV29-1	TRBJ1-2	CSVEAGGDYGYTF
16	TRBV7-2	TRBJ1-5	CASSHGDRGRNQPQHF
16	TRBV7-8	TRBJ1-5	CASSFFARTSNQPQHF
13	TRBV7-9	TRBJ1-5	CASSLDRGQPQHF
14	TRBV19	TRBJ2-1	CASRRAGVDNEQFF
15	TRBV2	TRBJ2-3	CASSGGTPPPDTQYF
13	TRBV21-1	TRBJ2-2	CASSLPDSGELFF
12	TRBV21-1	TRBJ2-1	CASSKPGGEQFF
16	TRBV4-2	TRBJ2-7	CASSLGRASGSNEQYF
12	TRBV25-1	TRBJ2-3	CASRTQGHTQYF
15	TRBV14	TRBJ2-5	CASSQVAGGPGTQYF
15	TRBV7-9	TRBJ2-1	CASSSHYPVYNEQFF
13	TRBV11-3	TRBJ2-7	CASSLGYGYEQYF
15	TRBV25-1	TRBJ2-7	CASSEPGTGGLEQYF
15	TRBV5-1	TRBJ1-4	CASSSGQDVREKLFF
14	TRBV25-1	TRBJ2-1	CATHPTASGRGQFF
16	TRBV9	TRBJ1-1	CASSAGALGGSTEAFF
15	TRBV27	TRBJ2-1	CASSAKRELNNEQFF
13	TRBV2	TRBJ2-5	CASSENQGGTQYF
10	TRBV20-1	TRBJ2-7	CSAAGAGLTF
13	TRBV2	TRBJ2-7	CATRGSGTYEQYF
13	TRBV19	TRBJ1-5	CASSTQRNQPQHF
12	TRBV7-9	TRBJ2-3	CASAVETDTQYF
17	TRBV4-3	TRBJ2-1	CASSQDAGPVSYNEQFF
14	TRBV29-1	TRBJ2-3	CSARTGGGTDTQYF
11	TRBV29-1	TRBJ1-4	CSPVRSRKLFF
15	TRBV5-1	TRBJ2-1	CASSLDAGPYNEQFF
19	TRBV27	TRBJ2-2	CASSPRSLVGLANTGELFF
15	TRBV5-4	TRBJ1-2	CASSPGAGGDYGYTF
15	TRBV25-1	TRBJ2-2	CASKDTGRATGELFF
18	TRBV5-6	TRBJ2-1	CASSLDVVGGRSYNEQFF
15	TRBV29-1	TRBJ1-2	CSVDTTGTSNYGYTF